These 29 T cell receptor beta chains came from one sample sequenced in a study of memory CD4+ T cells and cytomegalovirus serostatus. Single viable CD3+CD4+CD8-CD45RO+ cells were sorted as the memory CD4+ T cells. The data were produced by immunoSEQ multiplex PCR, yet TCRdb's version contains in-frame clones alone and is incomplete. The data hold 70,000 to 90,000 clones, with around four fifths observed a single time. The sequencing sample was made of memory CD4+ T cells from blood. Receptor source: an adult in good health and CMV-seropositive.

The chain uses TRBV18 and TRBJ1-1; the match to TRBD1 covers 8 bases. CDR3 length: 14 amino acids. Germline CDR1 KGHSH, CDR2 LQKENI. The V and J ends lost 2 bases and 7 bases, in that order; junction bases with no gene match: 6. The CDR3 nucleotides are TGTGCCAGCTCACCAAACACAGGGGGTAGTGAAGCTTTCTTT. It yields the protein CASSPNTGGSEAFF.

The chain combines TRBV19 with TRBJ1-4; D is possibly TRBD1 (6 bases). Germline V gene data show CDR1 as LNHDA and CDR2 as SQIVND (reference sequence). The CDR3 extends over 16 amino acids. V lost 9 bases to trimming and J lost 6 bases, with 23 bases between them. CDR3 loop: CASPDRKKLKDEKLFF. CDR3 bases: TGTGCCAGCCCCGACAGGAAGAAGCTAAAAGATGAAAAACTGTTTTTT.

The gene calls are TRBV15 and TRBJ1-3; D unclear. Trimming removed 3 bases at V and 3 bases at J, with 15 bases between. Germline lookup yields CDR1 LNHNV and CDR2 YYDKDF (reference sequence). CDR3 length: 16 residues. CDR3 nucleotide sequence: TGTGCCACCAGCAGCGAAGCTAAATCTAATGGAAACACCATATATTTT. Protein: CATSSEAKSNGNTIYF.

This clone was observed a handful of times. The V gene is TRBV11-3, the J gene TRBJ2-7; D assignment may be TRBD1 or TRBD2 (7 bases each). Trimming shortened V by 5 bases and J by 3 bases, and 14 bases separated the two germline ends. CDR3 size: 14 residues. Germline CDR1 is SGHNT and CDR2 is YENEEA. The CDR3 nucleotides are TGTGCCAGCAGCCAGGGGGGGAGCGACTACGAGCAGTACTTC. Its translation is CASSQGGSDYEQYF.

The J gene is TRBJ2-6, the V gene TRBV5-1, with TRBD2 as a possible D gene (5 bases). Germline V gives CDR1 SGHRS, CDR2 YFSETQ. This CDR3 has 15 amino acids. The germline V and J ends were trimmed by 7 bases and 0 bases, with 11 bases remaining between them. The CDR3 DNA follows: TGCGCCAGCGACTCGGGGAGCTCTGGGGCCAACGTCCTGACTTTC. Translating it yields CASDSGSSGANVLTF.

The rearrangement joins TRBV19 to TRBJ1-1; no reliable D call. CDR1 is LNHDA, CDR2 SQIVND, per germline (reference sequence). The V gene lost 4 bases and the J gene lost 3 bases, with 21 bases spanning the gap. The CDR3 covers 17 residues. Written as DNA, the CDR3 is TGTGCCAGTAGTACATCCCAAGGGCAAAAGCGGGACACTGAAGCTTTCTTT. It codes for CASSTSQGQKRDTEAFF.

This chain links TRBV2 with TRBJ2-1; 9 bases map to TRBD1. Germline V gene data show CDR1 as SNHLY and CDR2 as FYNNEI. V lost 8 bases to trimming and J lost 2 bases; unmatched junction nucleotides: 7. The CDR3 length is 15 residues. CDR3 amino acids: CASQGRTGAYNEQFF. The CDR3 DNA reads as TGTGCCAGCCAGGGAAGGACAGGGGCCTACAATGAGCAGTTCTTC.

This clone has a handful of counts. The chain combines TRBV29-1 with TRBJ2-7; D remains unclear. Trimming left V 4 bases short and J 0 bases short, with 4 bases between. The germline V gene encodes CDR1 SQVTM and CDR2 ANQGSEA. This CDR3 contains 11 residues. The CDR3 DNA reads as TGCAGCGTTGCCAGCTCCTACGAGCAGTACTTC. Translated, it gives CSVASSYEQYF.

The J gene is TRBJ2-3, the V gene TRBV29-1, with TRBD2 identical over 13 bases. Germline V gene sequence: CDR1 SQVTM, CDR2 ANQGSEA. V lost 4 bases, J lost 9 bases, and 4 bases stayed unmatched. CDR3 length: 13 amino acids. The CDR3 region has the DNA TGCAGCGTTGGGACTAGCGGGAGTGCGACGCAGTATTTT. Translated: CSVGTSGSATQYF.

V is TRBV6-6 and J is TRBJ2-7; D might be TRBD1 or TRBD2, each matching 5 bases. The CDR3 has 13 residues. V was trimmed by 6 bases and J by 3 bases, leaving 12 bases between them. Germline loops: CDR1 MNHNY, CDR2 SVGAGI (reference sequence). CDR3 region: CASSRDGDYEQYF. DNA for the CDR3: TGTGCCAGCAGCCGGGACGGTGACTACGAGCAGTACTTC.

With regard to this clone: At one end, the junction sequence differs from germline, possibly due to a read error. The genes are TRBV7-2 and TRBJ1-5; D is perhaps TRBD1 (6 bases). The germline gives CDR1 SGHTA, CDR2 FQGNSA. The CDR3 totals 14 residues. CDR3 bases: TGTGCCTGCAGCTTAGAGAGGGGGTTTAAGACCCAGCATTTT. It yields the protein CACSLERGFKTQHF.

This chain links TRBV4-1 with TRBJ1-3; 7 nucleotides agree with TRBD1. The germline V gene encodes CDR1 MGHRA and CDR2 YSYEKL. Germline trimming cut 4 bases from V and 3 bases from J; bases unmatched to any gene: 12. CDR3 length: 17 amino acids. CDR3 DNA sequence: TGCGCCAGCAGCCCCCCTCTCGACAGGGATAGTGGAAACACCATATATTTT. This gives the protein CASSPPLDRDSGNTIYF.

The chain links TRBV11-3 to TRBJ2-3; D is unresolved. V was pared by 3 bases and J by 3 bases, with 10 bases between. This CDR3 is 14 amino acids long. Germline CDR1 and CDR2: SGHNT and YENEEA. The CDR3 spells CASSFSKNTDTQYF. As DNA, the CDR3 is TGTGCCAGCAGCTTCTCGAAGAATACAGATACGCAGTATTTT.

This chain joins TRBV7-9 and TRBJ2-1; 9 bases match TRBD2. CDR3 length: 14 residues. Germline V CDR1 and CDR2: SEHNR, FQNEAQ (reference sequence). V trimming: 7 bases; J trimming: 8 bases; junction bases outside the gene matches: 9. CDR3 loop: CASTKIAGVDEQFF. The CDR3 DNA is TGTGCCAGCACCAAAATAGCGGGAGTCGATGAGCAGTTCTTC.

The gene calls are TRBV30 and TRBJ2-5; weak D call: TRBD2 (6 bases). This CDR3 is 13 amino acids long. The germline CDR1 and CDR2 sequences are GTSNPN and SVGIG (reference sequence). With 3 bases removed from V and 9 bases from J, the gap between germline ends came to 17 bases. CDR3 protein: CAWRGTAGAAQYF. The CDR3 nucleotides read TGTGCCTGGAGGGGGACTGCCGGGGCGGCCCAGTACTTC.

This clone was counted only a few times. In DNA form, the CDR3 reads TGCGCCAGCAGCTTTAGCGGGGGGCAAGAAACCGGGGAGCTGTTTTTT. As protein: CASSFSGGQETGELFF. J is TRBJ2-2 and V is TRBV5-1, with 10 bases matching TRBD2. J gave up 5 bases and V 2 bases, and 6 bases lay outside the gene matches. The germline V gene encodes CDR1 SGHRS and CDR2 YFSETQ. The length of the CDR3 is 16 residues.

The V call is TRBV7-6, the J call TRBJ2-7, with a possible D match to TRBD2 (6 bases). V dropped 1 base and J dropped 5 bases, with 12 bases sitting between them. In germline, CDR1 is SGHVS, CDR2 FNYEAQ. The CDR3 runs to 14 residues. The CDR3 DNA follows: TGTGCCAGCAGCTTAGGGGGACTCCCGGACGAGCAGTACTTC. Protein sequence: CASSLGGLPDEQYF.

The chain carries TRBV7-9 and TRBJ2-7; D remains unclear. Germline lookup yields CDR1 SEHNR and CDR2 FQNEAQ (reference sequence). Trimming took 1 base from V and 2 from J, leaving 6 bases between them. This CDR3 comprises 13 residues. This CDR3 is CASSLEGPYEQYF. Written as DNA, the CDR3 is TGTGCCAGCAGCTTAGAGGGCCCCTACGAGCAGTACTTC.

V is TRBV27 and J is TRBJ1-1; D remains ambiguous. CDR3 size: 13 residues. Trimming left V 7 bases short and J 0 bases short, with 9 bases between. Germline CDR1 MNHEY, CDR2 SMNVEV (reference sequence). CDR3 DNA: TGTGCCAGCACTTACAGTCTGAACACTGAAGCTTTCTTT. Protein: CASTYSLNTEAFF.

Worth noting for this clone: Here the CDR3 omits its conserved ending phenylalanine or tryptophan, so a read error is the likely source. The chain has TRBV2 and TRBJ1-4; D not certain. Per germline, CDR1 SNHLY and CDR2 FYNNEI. CDR3 size: 15 residues. DNA of the CDR3: TGTGCCTGCAGTGACCCCGGGTCATCTAATCAAAAACTGTTTGTT. Translated, it gives CACSDPGSSNQKLFV.

The chain carries TRBV11-1 and TRBJ2-7; D remains ambiguous. The CDR3 consists of 13 residues. Looked up from germline, CDR1 is SGHAT and CDR2 is FQDESV (reference sequence). V lost 2 bases and J 1 base, leaving 6 bases between the germline ends. The CDR3: CASSLLGSYEQYF. The CDR3, as DNA: TGTGCCAGCAGCTTATTGGGGTCCTACGAGCAGTACTTC.

The rearrangement joins TRBV2 to TRBJ1-5; D gene ambiguous. With 4 bases removed from V and 0 bases from J, the gap between germline ends came to 10 bases. Per germline, CDR1 SNHLY and CDR2 FYNNEI. The CDR3 extends over 15 amino acids. For the CDR3, the DNA is TGTGCCAGCAGTGGTATCGGGTTTAGCAATCAGCCCCAGCATTTT. Its protein product is CASSGIGFSNQPQHF.

This chain joins TRBV15 and TRBJ1-4; no clear D gene. CDR1 is LNHNV, CDR2 YYDKDF, per germline (reference sequence). This CDR3 is 14 amino acids long. Deletions cut 5 bases from V and 8 bases from J, with 15 bases between. As DNA, the CDR3 is TGTGCCACCAGCGTTAGACCGGATACGGAAAAACTGTTTTTT. Translating gives CATSVRPDTEKLFF. The variable domain in full, completed from reference TRBV15 and TRBJ1-4, reads DAMVIQNPRYQVTQFGKPVTLSCSQTLNHNVMYWYQQKSSQAPKLLFHYYDKDFNNEADTPDNFQSRRPNTSFCFLDIRSPGLGDTAMYLCATSVRPDTEKLFFGSGTQLSVL.

The chain carries TRBV6-1 and TRBJ2-7; unclear D gene. The CDR3 is made up of 14 amino acids. V dropped 7 bases and J dropped 0 bases, with 13 bases sitting between them. Germline V lookup: CDR1 MNHNS, CDR2 SASEGT. The CDR3 protein is CASMLARSSYEQYF. Here the CDR3 DNA reads TGTGCCAGCATGCTGGCACGCAGCTCCTACGAGCAGTACTTC.

Turning to this clone: The sample holds other DNA sequences that translate to the same CDR3. The rearrangement joins TRBV18 to TRBJ2-3; 9 bases map to TRBD1. The ends lost 2 bases at V and 0 bases at J; junction bases unmatched: 0. The CDR3 has 15 amino acids. From germline, CDR1 is KGHSH and CDR2 LQKENI. The CDR3 bases are TGTGCCAGCTCACCAGGACAGGGGAGCACAGATACGCAGTATTTT. It codes for CASSPGQGSTDTQYF.

V gene TRBV18 combines with J gene TRBJ1-1; D remains unclear. Trimming stripped 2 bases from V and 6 bases from J, with 10 bases between. The germline CDR1 and CDR2 sequences are KGHSH and LQKENI. This CDR3 comprises 13 residues. CDR3 coding DNA: TGTGCCAGCTCACCAGATTGGGGAGCTGAAGCTTTCTTT. Residues: CASSPDWGAEAFF.

The chain recombines TRBV2 with TRBJ1-5; no reliable D call. This CDR3 region has 14 residues. V was clipped by 10 bases and J by 0 bases, with 13 bases between them. The germline V gene has CDR1 SNHLY and CDR2 FYNNEI. CDR3: CATTNAYSNQPQHF. CDR3 in DNA: TGTGCCACTACTAACGCTTATAGCAATCAGCCCCAGCATTTT.

This chain connects TRBV6-8 to TRBJ1-5, with 7 bases that match TRBD1. The CDR3 totals 15 residues. J lost 2 bases, V lost 7 bases, and 8 bases had no gene match. CDR1 and CDR2 from the germline V gene are MNHGY and SAAAGT. CDR3 sequence (DNA): TGTGCCAGCATTGTACAGGGGTTTGGCAATCAGCCCCAGCATTTT. It specifies CASIVQGFGNQPQHF.

The chain has TRBV27 and TRBJ2-3; TRBD1 might be the D (5 bases). Trimming pared 0 bases from V and 0 bases from J, leaving 19 bases between. Germline values: CDR1 MNHEY, CDR2 SMNVEV (reference sequence). The CDR3 length is 19 residues. CDR3 amino acids: CASSLSGWGRPPSTDTQYF. DNA for the CDR3: TGTGCCAGCAGTTTATCAGGGTGGGGCAGACCCCCAAGCACAGATACGCAGTATTTT.